This is a list of T cell receptor beta chains from one sample in a study of shared clonotypes between healthy human individuals. TCRdb keeps only in-frame clones here, not all; method: immunoSEQ multiplex PCR. The sample consists of about 1 million clones, around 74% of them appearing once. The sample comprised memory CD4+ T cells sorted from blood. The origin of the receptors is a man aged 18 to 30 in good health. The CDR3 runs from the conserved cysteine through the conserved F or W. Fields, in order: CDR3 length, J gene, D gene, clone size, V gene, CDR3 DNA, CDR3 protein. The D gene is left open where the match is weak. Only some rows state a clone size, as once, few, many or a class for expanded clones.

18 TRBJ1-5 . . TRBV4-3 TGCGCCAGCAGCCAAGGGGGGGTAGGGGTCCAAGGCAATCAGCCCCAGCATTTT CASSQGGVGVQGNQPQHF
16 TRBJ2-2 TRBD2 . TRBV5-1 TGCGCCAGCAGCTACTCTAGCGGGAGTTTCGCCGGGGAGCTGTTTTTT CASSYSSGSFAGELFF
15 TRBJ2-3 TRBD1 . TRBV2 TGTGCCAGCCTGTCGGACAGGGGGAGCACAGATACGCAGTATTTT CASLSDRGSTDTQYF
13 TRBJ1-2 TRBD1 few TRBV14 TGTGCCAGCAGCCCCCAAGGACAGGGGGCCGAGACCTTC CASSPQGQGAETF
14 TRBJ2-7 . many TRBV6-1 TGTGCCAGCATCCGAGACGGAACTTCCTACGAGCAGTACTTC CASIRDGTSYEQYF
16 TRBJ2-1 TRBD2 . TRBV5-1 TGCGCCAGCAGCTTGAATATAGGACTAGCGAGGAATGAGCAGTTCTTC CASSLNIGLARNEQFF
15 TRBJ2-1 TRBD1 . TRBV18 TGTGCCAGCTCACCTGACAGGGCCTTCTACAATGAGCAGTTCTTC CASSPDRAFYNEQFF
13 TRBJ2-3 TRBD2 . TRBV29-1 TGCAGCGTGCAAACTAGCGTTGGAGATACGCAGTATTTT CSVQTSVGDTQYF
13 TRBJ1-1 . . TRBV28 TGTGCCAGCATCCTGTGGGGGGGATATGAAGCTTTCTTT CASILWGGYEAFF
15 TRBJ2-7 TRBD1 . TRBV7-2 TGTGCCAGCAGCTTAAGACAGGGGCGGAACTACGAGCAGTACTTC CASSLRQGRNYEQYF
18 TRBJ2-4 TRBD1 . TRBV5-1 TGCGCCAGCAGCTTGGCGGGACAGGGGGTAGTAACCAAAAACATTCAGTACTTC CASSLAGQGVVTKNIQYF
14 TRBJ2-7 . once TRBV7-2 TGTGCCAGCACTAAAGGGGGGAATTCCTACGAGCAGTACTTC CASTKGGNSYEQYF
13 TRBJ2-3 . . TRBV5-4 TGTGCCAGCAGGCCCGCCCCAACAGATACGCAGTATTTT CASRPAPTDTQYF
12 TRBJ2-3 . once TRBV30 TGTGCCTGGAGTGTACTCTCCGATACGCAGTATTTT CAWSVLSDTQYF
14 TRBJ1-6 . . TRBV30 TGTGCCTGGACTAGAGACACCAATAATTCACCCCTCCACTTT CAWTRDTNNSPLHF
15 TRBJ2-5 TRBD2 once TRBV5-4 TGTGCCAGCAGCTTGGCTGTTAGCGGGTGGGAGACCCAGTACTTC CASSLAVSGWETQYF
15 TRBJ1-3 . . TRBV28 TGTGCCAGCAGCCCGGGACATTACTCTGGAAACACCATATATTTT CASSPGHYSGNTIYF
14 TRBJ2-2 . . TRBV19 TGTGCCAGTAGTATCCCCGCGAACACCGGGGAGCTGTTTTTT CASSIPANTGELFF
16 TRBJ2-7 TRBD2 . TRBV10-3 TGTGCCATCAGGAGGACTAGCGGGGGGCAGTCCTACGAGCAGTACTTC CAIRRTSGGQSYEQYF
11 TRBJ2-3 . . TRBV20-1 TGCAGTGCTAGTTTTGGAGATACGCAGTATTTT CSASFGDTQYF
18 TRBJ1-4 . . TRBV21-1 TGTGCCAGCAGCAAACGGGGACAGGATAGAGCAACTAATGAAAAACTGTTTTTT CASSKRGQDRATNEKLFF
16 TRBJ1-4 . . TRBV5-4 TGTGCCAGCAGCTTGGGGGGGGCAAGGACTAATGAAAAACTGTTTTTT CASSLGGARTNEKLFF
13 TRBJ2-1 . . TRBV5-1 TGCGCCAGCAGCGGGCAGGGTATTGATGAGCAGTTCTTC CASSGQGIDEQFF
12 TRBJ2-5 . . TRBV30 TGTGCCTGGAGAGGCCCGGGAGCCACCCAGTACTTC CAWRGPGATQYF
16 TRBJ2-1 TRBD2 . TRBV25-1 TGTGCCAGCAGTGGGGTAGCGGGTACGATTAAAAATGAGCAGTTCTTC CASSGVAGTIKNEQFF
17 TRBJ2-6 . . TRBV4-3 TGCGCCAGCAGCCAAGAAATGCAGTCCTGGGGGGCCAACGTCCTGACTTTC CASSQEMQSWGANVLTF